This T cell receptor (beta chain) was observed in a study of blood T cell repertoires in COVID-19. Assay: immunoSEQ multiplex PCR; the TCRdb copy retains only in-frame clones and omits some. This table has about 150,000 clones, approximately 90% appearing once. Germline CDR1 is SEHNR and CDR2 is FQNEAQ (reference sequence). This CDR3 is built from 16 residues. The V and J ends lost 1 base and 4 bases respectively, with 17 bases between them. This clonotype originated in a man between 18 and 29 years old with COVID-19, enrolled during active disease. The V gene is TRBV7-9, the J gene TRBJ2-7, with D tentatively TRBD1 (5 bases). The sample consisted of peripheral blood. The CDR3 DNA sequence: TGTGCCAGCAGCTTAGTTGTTACACAGGCACATTACGAGCAGTACTTC. Protein sequence: CASSLVVTQAHYEQYF.